This T cell receptor beta chain came from a study of neoadjuvant anti-PD-1 for oral cavity cancer. General study results and limits: PBMC Gini-index clonality exceeded responders' in non-responders post-nivolumab. Only a few patients per response group were TCR-analyzed; validation needed.

With 4 bases removed from V and 3 bases from J, the gap between germline ends came to 11 bases. Per germline, CDR1 SGHKS and CDR2 YYEKEE (reference sequence). The CDR3 sequence is 13 residues long. To note about this clone: Its antigen is unknown.

Sequenced by immunoSEQ multiplex PCR; TCRdb stores in-frame clones only, minus some. Here the sample spans approximately 72,000 clones, around four fifths being singletons. These newly diagnosed stage II-IVA oral cavity squamous cell carcinoma patients had no prior systemic or radiation treatment. This rearrangement joins TRBV5-5 to TRBJ2-7, with D maybe TRBD1 (6 bases). The sequencing here drew on PBMCs, taken before nivolumab (anti-PD-1) treatment. This clonotype was obtained from a person between 40 and 85 years old with oral cavity squamous cell carcinoma. CDR3 sequence reads: CASSQDSLYEQYF. CDR3 nucleotide sequence: TGTGCCAGCAGCCAGGACAGTCTCTACGAGCAGTACTTC.